Below are 3 T cell receptor beta chains sequenced from a single sample in a study of T cell responses to AZD1222 COVID-19 vaccine. The assay was immunoSEQ multiplex PCR, and TCRdb's table has in-frame clones only and misses some. This table holds around 120,000 clones, around 92% found once. The sample here was peripheral blood, taken 28 days after the second AZD1222 dose. The source of these receptors is an adult who received the AZD1222 COVID-19 vaccine.

The chain links TRBV28 to TRBJ2-1, with D possibly called TRBD1 or TRBD2 (5 bases each). The CDR3 length is 12 residues. The V gene's germline CDR1 is MDHEN and CDR2 SYDVKM. V lost 5 bases to trimming and J lost 8 bases, with 10 bases between them. The CDR3 bases are TGTGCCAGCAGTGAGGGGTTCCATGAGCAGTTCTTC. Protein sequence: CASSEGFHEQFF.

The chain employs TRBV7-9 and TRBJ2-1; TRBD2 agrees at 8 bases. Per the germline V gene, CDR1 is SEHNR and CDR2 is FQNEAQ (reference sequence). This CDR3 is built from 15 residues. With V trimmed by 4 bases and J by 0 bases, 2 bases remained unmatched. The CDR3: CASSYSGSSYNEQFF. CDR3 sequence (DNA): TGTGCCAGCAGCTACAGCGGGAGCTCCTACAATGAGCAGTTCTTC.

This chain joins TRBV28 and TRBJ1-2; 9 bases line up with TRBD1. The J segment lost 3 bases and the V segment lost 10 bases, leaving 12 bases of the junction unmatched. Germline loops: CDR1 MDHEN, CDR2 SYDVKM. This CDR3 is built from 15 residues. In DNA form, the CDR3 reads TGTGCCACCGAGCCCCCGGGACAGGGTTACTATGGCTACACCTTC. It is translated as CATEPPGQGYYGYTF.